The 30 T cell receptor beta chains in this list originate from one sample, sequenced in a study of early T cells in non-severe SARS-CoV-2 infection (dated by TCRdb to about 2021). Library method: 5' RACE. The sample was run on a NextSeq 500. TCRdb cleaned the public reads at Q25 with fastp, built clones with MiXCR and kept in-frame beta chains. CDR3 protein sequences are deduplicated, and each keeps its most common genes and DNA. The sample table holds 50,000 to 65,000 distinct CDR3 sequences, of which 18% were seen once. The top ten hold roughly 9% of the sample. The material was whole blood, obtained at baseline. The receptors were gathered from an adult who was a healthcare worker with PCR-confirmed SARS-CoV-2 infection or an uninfected control (not recorded which).

V usage is TRBV29-1 and J usage is TRBJ2-5, with TRBD2 as a possible D gene (8 bases). There are 17 residues in the CDR3. Trimming pared 5 bases from V and 3 bases from J, leaving 25 bases between. Germline V gene sequence: CDR1 SQVTM, CDR2 ANQGSEA. The CDR3 coding sequence is TGCAGCGTTTCCGGGACAGACTTCCGAGCGGGAGAAGAGACCCAGTACTTC. It encodes CSVSGTDFRAGEETQYF.

The rearrangement uses TRBV27 and TRBJ2-3, with 9 bases identical to TRBD2. Unmatched junction bases numbered 10, after V lost 3 bases and J lost 3 bases. Per germline, CDR1 MNHEY and CDR2 SMNVEV (reference sequence). This CDR3 spans 17 amino acids. The CDR3 nucleotides are TGTGCCAGCAGTTTCTTCGGAGCGGGGGGCACAACAGATACGCAGTATTTT. It yields the protein CASSFFGAGGTTDTQYF.

The V and J genes are TRBV6-6 and TRBJ2-5; no reliable D call. Germline lookup yields CDR1 MNHNY and CDR2 SVGAGI (reference sequence). V shed 2 bases and J shed 5 bases, with 12 bases lying between them. The CDR3 totals 14 residues. CDR3 DNA: TGTGCCAGCAGTTACCCCGGGCCCCGGGAGACCCAGTACTTC. It is translated as CASSYPGPRETQYF.

The J gene is TRBJ2-7, the V gene TRBV28; D possibly corresponds to TRBD1 (5 bases). The CDR3 totals 14 residues. Deletions cut 7 bases from V and 3 bases from J, with 16 bases between. Looked up from germline, CDR1 is MDHEN and CDR2 is SYDVKM. The CDR3 region has the DNA TGTGCCAGCACCCTAGGGGCACGGCTCTACGAGCAGTACTTC. Encoded protein: CASTLGARLYEQYF. Together with reference TRBV28 and TRBJ2-7, the CDR3 gives the full variable domain: DVKVTQSSRYLVKRTGEKVFLECVQDMDHENMFWYRQDPGLGLRLIYFSYDVKMKEKGDIPEGYSVSREKKERFSLILESASTNQTSMYLCASTLGARLYEQYFGPGTRLTVT.

The chain recombines TRBV12-3 or TRBV12-4 with TRBJ2-1, with a possible D match to TRBD1 (5 bases). Between the trimmed V and J ends, which lost 8 bases and 7 bases, there was a span of 12 bases. The CDR3 is made up of 12 amino acids. CDR3 coding DNA: TGTGCCAGCCTGGGTGACAGTAATGAGCAGTTCTTC. Protein product: CASLGDSNEQFF.

The rearrangement joins TRBV10-3 to TRBJ1-1; a possible D gene is TRBD1 (6 bases). Trimming pared 0 bases from V and 5 bases from J, leaving 19 bases between. The CDR3 is 17 residues long. Germline CDR1 reads ENHRY; CDR2 reads SYGVKD. CDR3 coding DNA: TGTGCCATCAGTGAGTCGAACATTGGAGGGGGAGGTACTGAAGCTTTCTTT. Translated: CAISESNIGGGGTEAFF.

V is TRBV19 and J is TRBJ1-2; a weak D match, TRBD1 (6 bases). The CDR3 runs to 14 residues. V lost 3 bases and J lost 7, with 15 bases in between. Looked up from germline, CDR1 is LNHDA and CDR2 is SQIVND (reference sequence). The CDR3 DNA sequence: TGTGCCAGTAGTATTCCGACAGGACGCGGTGGCTACACCTTC. Residues: CASSIPTGRGGYTF.

The chain combines TRBV4-3 with TRBJ2-3, with D possibly TRBD2 on 6 matching bases. V gave up 0 bases and J gave up 5 bases, with 12 bases separating them. The V gene's germline CDR1 is LGHNA and CDR2 YSLEER. CDR3 length: 15 amino acids. As DNA, the CDR3 is TGCGCCAGCAGCCAAGATAAGTACGGGGGAGATACGCAGTATTTT. This encodes CASSQDKYGGDTQYF.

Many counts were recorded for this clonotype. The chain combines TRBV6-2 or TRBV6-3 with TRBJ1-5, with no clear D. Germline V gene lookup returns CDR1 MNHEY and CDR2 SVGEGT. This CDR3 has 14 residues. Trimming took off 5 bases at V and 2 bases at J, with 10 bases between the two ends. DNA of the CDR3: TGTGCCAGCAGTATGGGAGTGGGCAATCAGCCCCAGCATTTT. Translated: CASSMGVGNQPQHF.

This clonotype has more than one count but fewer than ten. CDR3 bases: TGTGCCAGCAGTTACTCGATAACAGGGGCACACGAGCAGTACTTC. It translates to CASSYSITGAHEQYF. This chain links TRBV6-6 with TRBJ2-7; TRBD1 agrees at 7 bases. V shed 0 bases and J 5 bases; nucleotides not matched to a gene: 7. Germline CDR1 reads MNHNY; CDR2 reads SVGAGI (reference sequence). This CDR3 is 15 amino acids long.

V usage is TRBV11-1 and J usage is TRBJ2-2; D call uncertain. Trimming pared 2 bases from V and 1 base from J, leaving 14 bases between. Looked up from germline, CDR1 is SGHAT and CDR2 is FQDESV (reference sequence). The CDR3 totals 17 residues. CDR3 DNA sequence: TGTGCCAGCAGCTTAAGGTTCGGGTTGATGAACACCGGGGAGCTGTTTTTT. It translates to CASSLRFGLMNTGELFF.

This clonotype was counted only a few times. This rearrangement joins TRBV6-1 to TRBJ2-5; TRBD1 aligns across 8 bases. Germline values: CDR1 MNHNS, CDR2 SASEGT. This CDR3 has 16 residues. V lost 7 bases to trimming and J lost 1 base; unmatched junction nucleotides: 11. The DNA for the CDR3 is TGTGCCAGCACCGATAGGACCGGGACAGGCCAAGAGACCCAGTACTTC. Amino acid sequence: CASTDRTGTGQETQYF.

There are many counts of this clonotype. The chain employs TRBV19 and TRBJ2-1; D uncertain. This CDR3 comprises 13 residues. Germline CDR1 is LNHDA and CDR2 is SQIVND (reference sequence). Between the trimmed V and J ends, which lost 3 bases and 4 bases, there was a span of 7 bases. For the CDR3, the DNA is TGTGCCAGTAGTATCGGCCAGTACAATGAGCAGTTCTTC. It specifies CASSIGQYNEQFF.

The chain couples TRBV7-9 to TRBJ1-5; 7 bases agree with TRBD1. The V gene's germline CDR1 is SEHNR and CDR2 FQNEAQ (reference sequence). The CDR3 loop spans 16 amino acids. V lost 1 base and J lost 3; bases outside the gene matches: 6. The CDR3 region is CASSLETGPYNQPQHF. The DNA for the CDR3 is TGTGCCAGCAGCTTAGAGACAGGGCCCTACAATCAGCCCCAGCATTTT.

The table lists this clonotype with a few counts. This chain joins TRBV6-5 and TRBJ2-7, with D unresolved. V dropped 3 bases and J dropped 6 bases, with 15 bases sitting between them. Germline assignment: CDR1 MNHEY and CDR2 SVGAGI. The CDR3 length is 14 residues. The CDR3, as DNA: TGTGCCAGCAGTTATGAGTCCGGAACGGGCGAGCAGTACTTC. The encoded protein is CASSYESGTGEQYF.

This chain connects TRBV11-2 to TRBJ2-5; D is possibly TRBD1 (5 bases). V was trimmed by 4 bases and J by 1 base, leaving 10 bases between them. From germline, CDR1 is SGHAT and CDR2 FQNNGV. The length of the CDR3 is 14 residues. CDR3 DNA sequence: TGTGCCAGCAGCTCGACGACAGTCCAAGAGACCCAGTACTTC. Its protein is CASSSTTVQETQYF.

The chain combines TRBV7-9 with TRBJ2-3; D ambiguous. Germline-derived CDR1 and CDR2 are SEHNR and FQNEAQ (reference sequence). The CDR3 is made up of 14 amino acids. Trimming shortened V by 1 base and J by 0 bases, and 5 bases separated the two germline ends. CDR3 bases: TGTGCCAGCAGCTTAGACATGAGCACAGATACGCAGTATTTT. Translation: CASSLDMSTDTQYF.

This clonotype has a handful of counts. The gene calls are TRBV7-9 and TRBJ2-3; the D is unclear. V was shortened by 1 base and J by 2 bases, with 10 bases between the two germline ends. This CDR3 contains 15 residues. Germline V lookup: CDR1 SEHNR, CDR2 FQNEAQ (reference sequence). The CDR3 spells CASSLVDRFTDTQYF. As DNA, the CDR3 is TGTGCCAGCAGCTTAGTAGACCGTTTCACAGATACGCAGTATTTT.

The chain has TRBV27 and TRBJ2-5, with a weak D call TRBD1 (6 bases). With 5 bases removed from V and 5 bases from J, the gap between germline ends came to 15 bases. The CDR3 runs 14 residues. Germline V gene sequence: CDR1 MNHEY, CDR2 SMNVEV (reference sequence). The CDR3: CASSDTGFAETQYF. CDR3 bases: TGTGCCAGCAGTGACACAGGGTTCGCGGAGACCCAGTACTTC.

This clonotype was observed many times. The chain combines TRBV5-1 with TRBJ2-6; D possibly matches TRBD1 or TRBD2 (6 bases each). The CDR3 length is 18 residues. In germline, CDR1 is SGHRS, CDR2 YFSETQ. V was shortened by 0 bases and J by 0 bases, with 13 bases between the two germline ends. CDR3 nucleotides: TGCGCCAGCAGCTTGGGCCGGGGGCTCGGCTCTGGGGCCAACGTCCTGACTTTC. Protein product: CASSLGRGLGSGANVLTF. Filled out from reference TRBV5-1 and TRBJ2-6, the complete variable domain reads KAGVTQTPRYLIKTRGQQVTLSCSPISGHRSVSWYQQTPGQGLQFLFEYFSETQRNKGNFPGRFSGRQFSNSRSEMNVSTLELGDSALYLCASSLGRGLGSGANVLTFGAGSRLTVL.

The V gene is TRBV7-9, the J gene TRBJ2-7, with TRBD1 matching over 8 bases. The trim removed 5 bases at V and 0 bases at J, leaving 6 bases unmatched. CDR3 length: 15 residues. CDR1 is SEHNR, CDR2 FQNEAQ, per germline (reference sequence). CDR3 coding DNA: TGTGCCAGCAGCCCTGACAGGGGCTACTCCTACGAGCAGTACTTC. Its protein product is CASSPDRGYSYEQYF.

There are a few counts of this clonotype. The chain joins TRBV4-3 to TRBJ2-1; 8 bases line up with TRBD2. Trimming at V came to 1 base and at J to 3 bases, leaving 5 bases not matched to a gene. Germline V gene sequence: CDR1 LGHNA, CDR2 YSLEER. The CDR3 is 16 amino acids. For the CDR3, the DNA is TGCGCCAGCAGCCAAGCCCCAGCGGGAGACTACAATGAGCAGTTCTTC. The encoded protein is CASSQAPAGDYNEQFF.

This clonotype was seen at least ten times. The chain is built from TRBV12-3 or TRBV12-4 and TRBJ2-1, with TRBD2 identical over 8 bases. The J segment lost 5 bases and the V segment lost 7 bases, leaving 7 bases of the junction unmatched. This CDR3 spans 14 amino acids. CDR3 DNA: TGTGCCAGCAACAACATAGCGGGGAACAATGAGCAGTTCTTC. Its translation: CASNNIAGNNEQFF.

This clonotype turned up a few times. The chain recombines TRBV3-1 with TRBJ2-2; D is unclear. Germline V gene sequence: CDR1 LGHDT, CDR2 YNNKEL (reference sequence). Trimming pared 4 bases from V and 7 bases from J, leaving 7 bases between. The CDR3 consists of 12 residues. The DNA for the CDR3 is TGTGCCAGCAGCCCGATTGGCGGGGAGCTGTTTTTT. Amino acid sequence: CASSPIGGELFF. Full variable domain (outside the CDR3, taken from reference TRBV3-1 and TRBJ2-2): DTAVSQTPKYLVTQMGNDKSIKCEQNLGHDTMYWYKQDSKKFLKIMFSYNNKELIINETVPNRFSPKSPDKAHLNLHINSLELGDSAVYFCASSPIGGELFFGEGSRLTVL.

In its sample, this clonotype was seen many times. The rearrangement joins TRBV19 to TRBJ2-3, with D unclear. Germline V gives CDR1 LNHDA, CDR2 SQIVND (reference sequence). The CDR3 length is 14 residues. V was shortened by 10 bases and J by 2 bases, with 16 bases between the two germline ends. CDR3 coding DNA: TGTGCCACCCGAGTGGGCTCCACCACAGATACGCAGTATTTT. Translating it yields CATRVGSTTDTQYF.

The chain combines TRBV6-5 with TRBJ2-1, with D possibly being TRBD2 (6 bases). The V gene's germline CDR1 is MNHEY and CDR2 SVGAGI. The CDR3 has 14 amino acids. Trimming cost V 2 bases and J 4 bases, with 9 bases left between them. CDR3 bases: TGTGCCAGCAGTTACACTAGCAGTTACAATGAGCAGTTCTTC. Translating gives CASSYTSSYNEQFF.

This clonotype was observed a few times. The chain couples TRBV2 to TRBJ1-1; D perhaps matches TRBD1 (6 bases). The CDR3 has 15 amino acids. V was clipped by 7 bases and J by 4 bases, with 19 bases between them. From germline, CDR1 is SNHLY and CDR2 FYNNEI. The CDR3 nucleotides read TGTGCCAGCACCGCGGACAGAACGAGGTTCACTGAAGCTTTCTTT. It yields the protein CASTADRTRFTEAFF. The full variable domain, in which reference TRBV2 and TRBJ1-1 provide the parts outside the CDR3, is EPEVTQTPSHQVTQMGQEVILRCVPISNHLYFYWYRQILGQKVEFLVSFYNNEISEKSEIFDDQFSVERPDGSNFTLKIRSTKLEDSAMYFCASTADRTRFTEAFFGQGTRLTVV.

This clonotype occurred many times. The chain carries TRBV5-4 and TRBJ1-1; D unclear. The CDR3 runs 16 residues. Germline lookup yields CDR1 SGHNT and CDR2 YYREEE (reference sequence). V dropped 0 bases and J dropped 3 bases, with 15 bases sitting between them. CDR3 residues: CASSLVGYSSDTEAFF. The CDR3 DNA is TGTGCCAGCAGCTTGGTGGGGTATAGTTCGGACACTGAAGCTTTCTTT.

The chain couples TRBV4-3 to TRBJ2-1; D not certain. Germline V gene data show CDR1 as LGHNA and CDR2 as YSLEER. The CDR3 sequence is 15 residues long. Trimming removed 3 bases from V and 5 bases from J, with 14 bases in between. DNA for the CDR3: TGCGCCAGCAGCCAGTTTGCGAATGATAACAATGAGCAGTTCTTC. It codes for CASSQFANDNNEQFF.

This clonotype was detected many times. The chain has TRBV9 and TRBJ2-7; D is ambiguous. This CDR3 is 15 amino acids long. In germline, CDR1 is SGDLS, CDR2 YYNGEE. Trimming shortened V by 1 base and J by 0 bases, and 11 bases separated the two germline ends. The DNA of the CDR3 is TGTGCCAGCAGCGTAAGTGGAGAAAGCTCCTACGAGCAGTACTTC. This translates into CASSVSGESSYEQYF.